This T cell receptor beta chain was retrieved from a study of T-cell reconstitution after alpha-beta-depleted transplantation in children. Points from the study as a whole: Elevated TCRbeta diversity at day 60 was traced, in some patients, to surviving recipient T cells and thymic progenitors. Where alpha-beta T cells came from about two months after transplant was reportedly several hundred expanded graft clones. T-cell numbers and diversity, one year after transplant, stemmed largely from T cells that were newly produced.

Researchers prepared the TCRbeta library using unique molecular identifiers, the study reports. MiXCR, applied by TCRdb to the PCR reads, yields one record per CDR3 protein. Altogether roughly 790,000 distinct CDR3 sequences are present, 16% being singletons, with the ten largest covering approximately 5%. Many counts were recorded for this clonotype. Antigen: not known. With 1 base removed from V and 1 base from J, the gap between germline ends came to 4 bases. The CDR3 contains 13 residues. Germline V gives CDR1 KGHSH, CDR2 LQKENI. The chain recombines TRBV18 with TRBJ2-5, with D unclear. The clonotype was recovered from a male patient aged 10 to 17 who had a stem cell transplant for acute lymphoblastic leukemia, so the T cells may come from the graft donor. Here the sequenced sample was PBMCs, mostly from graft donor cells, taken 360 days after TCRalphabeta/CD19-depleted stem cell transplant. The CDR3 sequence: CASSPRAQETQYF. CDR3 nucleotides: TGTGCCAGCTCACCACGGGCCCAAGAGACCCAGTACTTC.